What follows is one T cell receptor (beta chain) and its context. Its specificity is unknown. The sample comes from a study of T-cell reconstitution after alpha-beta-depleted transplantation in children. Regarding the study as a whole: About two months after transplant, alpha-beta T cells reportedly came from several hundred expanded graft clones.

This CDR3 is 15 amino acids long. CDR1 is DFQATT and CDR2 is SNEGSKA in the germline V gene (reference sequence). Deletions cut 3 bases from V and 5 bases from J, with 14 bases between. Unique molecular identifiers were used in preparing the TCRbeta library. TCRdb analysed the PCR reads with MiXCR anew, one entry per CDR3 protein. The data hold 400,000 to 550,000 distinct CDR3 sequences, with roughly a tenth observed a single time. The sequence came from a child aged 2-15 years with inherited bone marrow failure, due to receive a stem cell transplant. The material was PBMCs, obtained before TCRalphabeta/CD19-depleted stem cell transplant. The chain links TRBV20-1 to TRBJ1-6; D unresolved. CDR3 residues: CSARWRVAHNSPLHF. DNA of the CDR3: TGCAGTGCTAGGTGGAGGGTCGCGCATAATTCACCCCTCCACTTT.